This T cell receptor beta chain was recorded in a study of T cells in Graves' hyperthyroidism and ophthalmopathy. Amplification of TCR beta CDR3 regions was performed using RNA transcripts as template. In the first-round RT-PCR of the TCR CDR3, the HTBI primer set was used. TCRdb itself ran the multiplex PCR reads through MiXCR, one entry per CDR3 protein. The table records nearly 750,000 distinct CDR3 sequences, roughly a third of them present only once. This clonotype occurred many times. The receptor's source is a woman in her thirties or forties with Graves' hyperthyroidism. Sample: blood.

In nucleotides, the CDR3 is TGTGCCAGCAGCCAAGACGAGAACACTGAAGCTTTCTTT. Translated, it gives CASSQDENTEAFF. The chain carries TRBV14 and TRBJ1-1, with D hard to call. CDR1 SGHDN and CDR2 FVKESK come from the germline V gene. Trimming left V 0 bases short and J 1 base short, with 3 bases between. The CDR3 is 13 amino acids.